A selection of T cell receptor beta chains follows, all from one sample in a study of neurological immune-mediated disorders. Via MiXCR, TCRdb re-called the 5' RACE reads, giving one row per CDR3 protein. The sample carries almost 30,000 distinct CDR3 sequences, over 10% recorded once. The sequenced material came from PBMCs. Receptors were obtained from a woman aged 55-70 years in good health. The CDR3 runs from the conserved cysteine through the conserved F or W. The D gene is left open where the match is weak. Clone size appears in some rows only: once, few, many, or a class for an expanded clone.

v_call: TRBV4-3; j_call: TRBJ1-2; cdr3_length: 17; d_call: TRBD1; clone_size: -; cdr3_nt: TGCGCCAGCAGCCAAGATCTTGTGGACAGGTCTAACTATGGCTACACCTTC; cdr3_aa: CASSQDLVDRSNYGYTF
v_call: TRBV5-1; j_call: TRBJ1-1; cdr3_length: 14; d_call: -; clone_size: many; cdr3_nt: TGCGCCAGCAGCTTAAAGGGGACGGACACTGAAGCTTTCTTT; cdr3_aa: CASSLKGTDTEAFF
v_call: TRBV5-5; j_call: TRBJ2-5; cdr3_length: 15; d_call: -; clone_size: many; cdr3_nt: TGTGCCAGCAGCTTGGCCGAGGGGGGCGAAGAGACCCAGTACTTC; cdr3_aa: CASSLAEGGEETQYF
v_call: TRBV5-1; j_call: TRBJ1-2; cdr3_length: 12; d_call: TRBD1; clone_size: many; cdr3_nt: TGCGCCAGCAGCTTAGGACAGGATGGCTACACCTTC; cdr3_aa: CASSLGQDGYTF
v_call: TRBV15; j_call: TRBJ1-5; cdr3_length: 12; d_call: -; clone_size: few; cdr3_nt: TGTGCCACCAGCCCTCTCGGAGGGCCCCAGCATTTT; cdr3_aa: CATSPLGGPQHF
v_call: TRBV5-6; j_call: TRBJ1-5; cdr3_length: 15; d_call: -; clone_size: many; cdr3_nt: TGTGCCAGCAGCTTGGAGGGATATAGCAATCAGCCCCAGCATTTT; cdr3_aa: CASSLEGYSNQPQHF
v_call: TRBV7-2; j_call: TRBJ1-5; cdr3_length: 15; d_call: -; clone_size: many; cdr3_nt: TGTGCCAGCAGCCCCCATACGGGGAGTACCCAGCCCCAGCATTTT; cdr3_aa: CASSPHTGSTQPQHF
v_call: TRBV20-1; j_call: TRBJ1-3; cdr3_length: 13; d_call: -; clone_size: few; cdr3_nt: TGCAGTGTCAGCCGGCCTTCTGGAAACACCATATATTTT; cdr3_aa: CSVSRPSGNTIYF
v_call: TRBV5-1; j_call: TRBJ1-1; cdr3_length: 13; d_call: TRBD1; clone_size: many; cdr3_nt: TGCGCCAGCAGCCGGACAGGGCAGGCTGAAGCTTTCTTT; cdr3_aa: CASSRTGQAEAFF
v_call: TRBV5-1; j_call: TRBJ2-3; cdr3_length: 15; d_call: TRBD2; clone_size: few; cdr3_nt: TGCGCCAGCACCCCTTTGCGGGGGGACACAGATACGCAGTATTTT; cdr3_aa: CASTPLRGDTDTQYF
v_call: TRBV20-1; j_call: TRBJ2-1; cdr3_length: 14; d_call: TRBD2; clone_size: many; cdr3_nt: TGCTGCCCCCGGGGGGGGGGAATTGGGGATGAGCAGTTCTTC; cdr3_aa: CCPRGGGIGDEQFF
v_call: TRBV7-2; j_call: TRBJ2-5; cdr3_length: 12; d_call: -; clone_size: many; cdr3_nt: TGTGCCAGCAGCTTCTTTACGGGGACCCAGTACTTC; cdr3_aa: CASSFFTGTQYF
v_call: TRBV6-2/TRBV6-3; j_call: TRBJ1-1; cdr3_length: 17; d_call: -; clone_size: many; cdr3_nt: TGTGCCAGCAGTTACTCTCCGAGGGGGAGGGGGAACACTGAAGCTTTCTTT; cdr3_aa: CASSYSPRGRGNTEAFF
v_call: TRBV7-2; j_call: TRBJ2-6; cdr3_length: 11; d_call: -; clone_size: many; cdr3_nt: TGTGCCAGCAGCTTAGGGCACGTCCTGACTTTC; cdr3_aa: CASSLGHVLTF
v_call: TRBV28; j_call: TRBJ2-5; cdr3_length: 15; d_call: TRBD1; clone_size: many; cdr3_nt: TGTGCCAGTAAACCGGGACAGGGATACCAAGAGACCCAGTACTTC; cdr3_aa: CASKPGQGYQETQYF
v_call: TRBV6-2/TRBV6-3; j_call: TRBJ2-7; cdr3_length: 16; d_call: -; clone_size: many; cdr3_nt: TGTGCCAGCAGTTACGGGTTTGGACTTGGCCCCTACGAGCAGTACTTC; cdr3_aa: CASSYGFGLGPYEQYF
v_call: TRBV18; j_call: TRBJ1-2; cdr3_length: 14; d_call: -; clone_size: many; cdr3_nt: TGTGCCAGCTCGGCCAGGGACCGGAACTATGGCTACACCTTC; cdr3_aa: CASSARDRNYGYTF
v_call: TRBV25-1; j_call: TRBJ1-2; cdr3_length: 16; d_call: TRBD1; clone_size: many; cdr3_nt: TGTGCCAGCAGTGACCCCATCCCGGGACAGGGTAGCGGCTACACCTTC; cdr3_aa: CASSDPIPGQGSGYTF
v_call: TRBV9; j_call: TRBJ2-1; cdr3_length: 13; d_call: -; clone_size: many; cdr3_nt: TGTGCCAGCAGCGTAGCCGGGGACGGTGAGCAGTTCTTC; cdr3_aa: CASSVAGDGEQFF
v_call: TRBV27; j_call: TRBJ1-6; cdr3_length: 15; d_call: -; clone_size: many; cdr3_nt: TGTGCCAGCAGCCCGTACAGTACTAGCAACTCACCCCTCCACTTT; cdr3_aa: CASSPYSTSNSPLHF
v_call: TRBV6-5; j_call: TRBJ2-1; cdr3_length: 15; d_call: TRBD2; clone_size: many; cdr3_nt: TGTGCCAGCAGTTACGTAGCGGGGGGGCAGAATGAGCAGTTCTTC; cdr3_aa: CASSYVAGGQNEQFF
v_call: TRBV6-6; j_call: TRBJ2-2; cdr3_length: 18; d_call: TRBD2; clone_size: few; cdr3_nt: TGTGCCAGCAGTTACTCGAGAGCGGGGGGGTTGTGGGGCGGGGAGCTGTTTTTT; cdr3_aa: CASSYSRAGGLWGGELFF
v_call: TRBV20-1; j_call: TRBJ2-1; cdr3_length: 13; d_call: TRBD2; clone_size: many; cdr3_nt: TGCAGTGCTAGATGGGGGGGGGACAATGAGCAGTTCTTC; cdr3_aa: CSARWGGDNEQFF
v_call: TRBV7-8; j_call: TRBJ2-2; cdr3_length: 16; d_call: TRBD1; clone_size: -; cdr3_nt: TGTGCCAGTAGAGGGGACAGGGGGCACTACACCGGGGAGCTGTTTTTT; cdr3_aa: CASRGDRGHYTGELFF
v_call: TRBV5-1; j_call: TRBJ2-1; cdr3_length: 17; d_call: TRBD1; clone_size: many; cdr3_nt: TGCGCCAGCAGCCCCCTCCCTCCGGGACAGGGGACCAATGAGCAGTTCTTC; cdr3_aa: CASSPLPPGQGTNEQFF
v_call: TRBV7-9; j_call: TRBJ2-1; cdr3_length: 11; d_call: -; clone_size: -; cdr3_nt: TGTGCCAGCAGCCTAACCAATGAGCAGTTCTTC; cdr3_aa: CASSLTNEQFF
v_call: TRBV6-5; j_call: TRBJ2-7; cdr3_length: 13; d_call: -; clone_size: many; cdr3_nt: TGTGCCAGCGGCGAAACAGGACTATACGAGCAGTACTTC; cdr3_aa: CASGETGLYEQYF
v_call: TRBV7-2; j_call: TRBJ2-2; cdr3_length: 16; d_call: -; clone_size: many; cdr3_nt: TGTGCCAGCAGCACATTTCTGGGGAAGAACACCGGGGAGCTGTTTTTT; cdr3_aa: CASSTFLGKNTGELFF
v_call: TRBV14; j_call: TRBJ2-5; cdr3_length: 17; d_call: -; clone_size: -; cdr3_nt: TGTGCCAGCAGCCTCCTCAGTTGGGTAGGGAAACAAGAGACCCAGTACTTC; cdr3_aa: CASSLLSWVGKQETQYF
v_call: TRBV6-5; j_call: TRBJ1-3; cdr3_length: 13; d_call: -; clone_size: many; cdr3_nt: TGTGCCAGCAGTTACTCGCCAGATGCCACCATATATTTT; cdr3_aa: CASSYSPDATIYF
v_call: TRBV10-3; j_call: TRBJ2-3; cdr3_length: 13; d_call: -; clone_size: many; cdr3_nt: TGTGCCATCGGTACAGGGAACACAGATACGCAGTATTTT; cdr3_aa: CAIGTGNTDTQYF
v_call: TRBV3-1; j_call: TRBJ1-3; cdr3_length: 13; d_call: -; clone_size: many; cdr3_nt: TGTGCCAGCAGCCAATACTCTGGAAACACCATATATTTT; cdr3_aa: CASSQYSGNTIYF
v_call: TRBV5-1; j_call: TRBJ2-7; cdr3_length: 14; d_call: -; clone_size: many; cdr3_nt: TGCGCCAGCAGCTTGGGGCCAGCTTACTACGAGCAGTACTTC; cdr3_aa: CASSLGPAYYEQYF
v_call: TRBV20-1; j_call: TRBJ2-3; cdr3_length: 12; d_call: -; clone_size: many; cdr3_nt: TGCAGTCCTGGGACGGACACAGATACGCAGTATTTT; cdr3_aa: CSPGTDTDTQYF
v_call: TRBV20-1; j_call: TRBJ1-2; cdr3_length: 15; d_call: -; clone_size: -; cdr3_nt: TGCAGTGCTAGAGACTGGGGGACTAGGGACTATGGCTACACCTTC; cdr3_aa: CSARDWGTRDYGYTF
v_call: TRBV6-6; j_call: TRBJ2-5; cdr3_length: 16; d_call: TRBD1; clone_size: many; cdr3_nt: TGTGCCAGCAGTTATACCGTGACAGGGGCAATGGAGACCCAGTACTTC; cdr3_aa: CASSYTVTGAMETQYF
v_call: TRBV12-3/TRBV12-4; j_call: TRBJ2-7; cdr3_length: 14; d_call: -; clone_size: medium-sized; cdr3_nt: TGTGCCAGCAGTTTATTTGGTTTGTCCTACGAGCAGTACTTC; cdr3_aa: CASSLFGLSYEQYF
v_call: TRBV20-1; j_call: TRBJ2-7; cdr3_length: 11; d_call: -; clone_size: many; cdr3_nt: TGCAGTGCTAGAGATGGCCGGGAGCAGTACTTC; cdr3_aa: CSARDGREQYF
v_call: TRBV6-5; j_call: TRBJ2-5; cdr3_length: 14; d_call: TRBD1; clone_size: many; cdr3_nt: TGTGCCAGCAGTCGACAGGGGGTACAAGAGACCCAGTACTTC; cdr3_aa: CASSRQGVQETQYF
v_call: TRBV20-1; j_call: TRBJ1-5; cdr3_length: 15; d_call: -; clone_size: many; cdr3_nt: TGCAGTGCTAGAGATCAGGGACGTAGCAATCAGCCCCAGCATTTT; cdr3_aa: CSARDQGRSNQPQHF
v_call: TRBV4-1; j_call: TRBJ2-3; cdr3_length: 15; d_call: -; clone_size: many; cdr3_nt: TGCGCCAGCAGCCAAGTCGGACTACGCACAGATACGCAGTATTTT; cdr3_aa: CASSQVGLRTDTQYF
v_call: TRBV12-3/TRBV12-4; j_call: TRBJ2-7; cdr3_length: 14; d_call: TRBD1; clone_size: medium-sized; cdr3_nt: TGTGCCAGCAGTGGGACAGGGAAGATCTACGAGCAGTACTTC; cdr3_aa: CASSGTGKIYEQYF
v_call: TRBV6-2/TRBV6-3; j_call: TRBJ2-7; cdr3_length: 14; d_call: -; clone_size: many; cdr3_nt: TGTGCCAGCAGTCTATCGACCAGCTCCTACGAGCAGTACTTC; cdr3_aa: CASSLSTSSYEQYF
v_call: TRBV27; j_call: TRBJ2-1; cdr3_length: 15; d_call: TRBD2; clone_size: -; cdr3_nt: TGTGCCAGCAGTTTAGCGGGGGGAAAAATAAATGAGCAGTTCTTC; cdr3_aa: CASSLAGGKINEQFF
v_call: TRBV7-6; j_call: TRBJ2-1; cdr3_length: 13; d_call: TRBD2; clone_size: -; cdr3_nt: TGTGCCAGCAGCATAGGACTAGCTCAAGAGCAGTTCTTC; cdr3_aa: CASSIGLAQEQFF
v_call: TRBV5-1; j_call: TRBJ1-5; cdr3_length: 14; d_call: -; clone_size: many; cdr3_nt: TGCGCCAGCAGCTTGGCCGGGGTAAATCAGCCCCAGCATTTT; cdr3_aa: CASSLAGVNQPQHF
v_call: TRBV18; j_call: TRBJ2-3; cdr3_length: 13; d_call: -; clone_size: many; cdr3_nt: TGTGCCAGCTCAAGCCGGTTCACAGATACGCAGTATTTT; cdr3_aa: CASSSRFTDTQYF
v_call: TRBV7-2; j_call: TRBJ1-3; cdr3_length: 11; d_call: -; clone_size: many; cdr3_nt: TGTGCCAGCAGCCAAGGAAACACCATATATTTT; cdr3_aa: CASSQGNTIYF
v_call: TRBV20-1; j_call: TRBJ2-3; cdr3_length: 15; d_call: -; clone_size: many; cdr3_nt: TGCAGTGTTACCCCCCCGGGGACTAGCACAGATACGCAGTATTTT; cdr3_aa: CSVTPPGTSTDTQYF
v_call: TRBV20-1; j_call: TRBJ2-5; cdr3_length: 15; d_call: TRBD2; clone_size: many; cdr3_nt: TGCAGTGCTAGTGGGTCTAGCGGGGGCCAAGAGACCCAGTACTTC; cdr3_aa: CSASGSSGGQETQYF
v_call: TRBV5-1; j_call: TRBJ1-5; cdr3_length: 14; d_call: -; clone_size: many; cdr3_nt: TGCGCCAGCAGCTCCGGACAGCCCAATCAGCCCCAGCATTTT; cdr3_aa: CASSSGQPNQPQHF
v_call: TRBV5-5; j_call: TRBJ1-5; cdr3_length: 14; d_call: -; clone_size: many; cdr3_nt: TGTGCCAGCAGCTTGCGAGGGTCCCAACAGCCCCAGCATTTT; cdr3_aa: CASSLRGSQQPQHF
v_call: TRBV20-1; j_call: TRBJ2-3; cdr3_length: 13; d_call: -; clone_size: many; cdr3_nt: TGCAGTGCTAGACTAGCGATCACAGATACGCAGTATTTT; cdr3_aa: CSARLAITDTQYF
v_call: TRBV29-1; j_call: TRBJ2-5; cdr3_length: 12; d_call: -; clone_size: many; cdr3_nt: TGCAGCGTTGCTGGCTACCAAGAGACCCAGTACTTC; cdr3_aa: CSVAGYQETQYF
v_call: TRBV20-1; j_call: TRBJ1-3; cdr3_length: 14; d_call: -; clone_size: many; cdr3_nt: TGCAGTGCTAGGGGGCCAAGCTCTGGAAACACCATATATTTT; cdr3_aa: CSARGPSSGNTIYF